This T cell receptor beta chain is drawn from a study of T cell changes during pregnancy in multiple sclerosis. The CDR3 loop spans 14 amino acids. Germline CDR1 and CDR2: PRHDT and FYEKMQ (reference sequence). The ends lost 5 bases at V and 5 bases at J; junction bases unmatched: 6. Sequencing used immunoSEQ multiplex PCR; TCRdb keeps in-frame clones, though not all of them. The data contain some 43,000 clones, about 92% of them singletons. The chain combines TRBV13 with TRBJ1-2, with 9 bases identical to TRBD1. This material consisted of CD8+ T cells from peripheral blood mononuclear cells, taken in the first trimester of pregnancy. This TCR derives from a female donor with multiple sclerosis, enrolled in a pregnancy study. The CDR3 loop reads CASSQGTGRYGYTF. CDR3 nucleotides: TGTGCCAGCAGCCAAGGGACAGGGAGATATGGCTACACCTTC.